These 3 T cell receptor beta chains share one sample of origin, sequenced in a study of cytomegalovirus exposure and HLA in healthy donors. The PCR used 60 Vbeta and 13 Jbeta primers. The method was immunoSEQ multiplex PCR; TCRdb's version includes in-frame clones alone and lacks a portion of them. This sample has approximately 240,000 clones, with roughly 89% found just once. Sequenced material: PBMCs. These receptors originate from a woman under 30 in good health and CMV-seronegative.

The CDR3 coding sequence is TGTGCCAGCAGCTCGGGAATTAACTATGGCTACACCTTC. This encodes CASSSGINYGYTF. The chain employs TRBV7-2 and TRBJ1-2; no firm D call. CDR1 and CDR2 (germline): SGHTA, FQGNSA. CDR3 size: 13 residues. V shed 4 bases and J shed 1 base, with 7 bases lying between them.

The chain recombines TRBV10-1 with TRBJ2-7, with 7 bases aligning to TRBD2. Germline lookup yields CDR1 WNHNN and CDR2 SYGVQD (reference sequence). J was trimmed by 2 bases and V by 2 bases; bases with no gene match: 6. The CDR3 contains 15 residues. The CDR3 DNA is TGCGCCAGCAGTGAGAGTGCGAGCGGGACCTACGAGCAGTACTTC. Translating gives CASSESASGTYEQYF.

The V call is TRBV7-9, the J call TRBJ2-1, with 13 bases fitting TRBD2. Trimming cost V 5 bases and J 6 bases; bases outside gene matches: 4. The CDR3 is 15 amino acids. Germline CDR1 reads SEHNR; CDR2 reads FQNEAQ (reference sequence). In DNA form, the CDR3 reads TGTGCCAGCAGCGAACTAGCGGGAGGGCCCAATGAGCAGTTCTTC. Its translation is CASSELAGGPNEQFF.